The 18 T cell receptor beta chains reported below all come from one sample, sequenced in a study of vaccination effects on CD4 cells after COVID-19. Antigen specificity for these receptors is unknown. ViraFEST assay sequencing came after antigen-specific CD4+ T cells were expanded with viral peptide pools. CD4+ T cells were isolated after less than 13 days of culture. Vaccine recipients lacked prior SARS-CoV-2 infection and had negative nucleocapsid antibodies. Using immunoSEQ multiplex PCR, the repertoire was profiled, and TCRdb retains in-frame clones only, with some absent. The data show around 63,000 clones, about 79% seen once. This material consisted of CD4+ T cells from PBMCs cultured with HCoV-OC43 spike peptides, taken before COVID-19 vaccination. Regarding subset: HCoV-OC43 spike overlapping peptide pool stimulation. The origin of the receptors is a human donor who received a COVID-19 vaccine.

The chain recombines TRBV18 with TRBJ2-7; TRBD2 might be the D (5 bases). The CDR3 consists of 16 residues. In germline, CDR1 is KGHSH, CDR2 LQKENI. V shed 2 bases and J shed 6 bases, with 20 bases lying between them. The CDR3 is CASSPETYGLQVEQYV. For the CDR3, the DNA is TGTGCCAGCTCACCAGAAACGTACGGACTCCAGGTCGAGCAGTACGTC.

The chain combines TRBV24-1 with TRBJ2-3; D is unclear. The V gene's germline CDR1 is KGHDR and CDR2 SFDVKD. Trimming removed 7 bases from V and 0 bases from J, with 10 bases in between. The CDR3 is 14 amino acids. Written as DNA, the CDR3 is TGTGCCACCAGCGCGGCCCCTAGCACAGATACGCAGTATTTT. It specifies CATSAAPSTDTQYF.

The table lists this clone with a count of one. The chain employs TRBV5-1 and TRBJ2-3; TRBD2 matches at 7 bases. This CDR3 spans 15 amino acids. With 4 bases clipped from V and 0 bases from J, the junction kept 5 bases outside the gene matches. The V gene's germline CDR1 is SGHRS and CDR2 YFSETQ. The CDR3 DNA follows: TGCGCCAGCAGCGCACTAGCGCCTAGCACAGATACGCAGTATTTT. It yields the protein CASSALAPSTDTQYF.

This clone was found a few times. This CDR3 reads CASSSGQGSPSSGNTIYF. CDR3 nucleotide sequence: TGTGCCAGCAGCTCTGGACAGGGATCACCCAGCTCTGGAAACACCATATATTTT. The chain joins TRBV5-8 to TRBJ1-3; 8 nucleotides line up with TRBD1. This CDR3 has 18 amino acids. The germline CDR1 and CDR2 sequences are SGHTS and YDEGEE. V shed 3 bases, J shed 0 bases, and the junction held 11 bases outside the gene matches.

This chain connects TRBV6-1 to TRBJ1-1, with 7 positions matching TRBD1. Germline CDR1 and CDR2: MNHNS and SASEGT. V shed 7 bases, J shed 11 bases, and the junction held 16 bases outside the gene matches. This CDR3 has 14 amino acids. The CDR3 reads CASIPGGGTAPAFF. CDR3 bases: TGTGCCAGCATCCCGGGAGGGGGCACTGCTCCGGCTTTCTTT.

The chain has TRBV5-1 and TRBJ1-3; D perhaps matches TRBD1 (5 bases). The germline gives CDR1 SGHRS, CDR2 YFSETQ. The V end was cut by 7 bases, the J end by 4 bases, with 15 bases between. The CDR3 spans 14 residues. DNA for the CDR3: TGCGCCAGCGGGCCATCAGGGTTCGGAAACACCATATATTTT. Protein sequence: CASGPSGFGNTIYF.

V and J are TRBV5-1 and TRBJ2-5; 8 bases line up with TRBD2. J lost 0 bases, V lost 0 bases, and 7 bases had no gene match. The germline V gene encodes CDR1 SGHRS and CDR2 YFSETQ. The CDR3 is 17 residues long. DNA of the CDR3: TGCGCCAGCAGCTTGGGGCCAACGCGGGGGGACCAAGAGACCCAGTACTTC. Its protein is CASSLGPTRGDQETQYF.

V and J are TRBV27 and TRBJ2-2; TRBD1 matches 11 bases. The CDR3 runs to 15 residues. The germline gives CDR1 MNHEY, CDR2 SMNVEV (reference sequence). The V gene end was trimmed by 4 bases and the J gene end by 3 bases; junction bases not matched to a gene: 1. The CDR3 nucleotides read TGTGCCAGCAGTTGGGACAGGGGGGACACCGGGGAGCTGTTTTTT. Protein sequence: CASSWDRGDTGELFF.

The genes are TRBV4-1 and TRBJ1-2, with 7 nucleotides matching TRBD1. The CDR3 runs 14 residues. The V segment lost 0 bases and the J segment 4 bases; nucleotides outside the gene matches: 2. From germline, CDR1 is MGHRA and CDR2 YSYEKL. The CDR3 DNA reads as TGCGCCAGCAGCCAAGACCCAGGGGGCTATGGCTACACCTTC. It is translated as CASSQDPGGYGYTF.

In regard to this clone: Other DNA sequences in the sample encode the same CDR3. The chain couples TRBV4-3 to TRBJ1-1, with 9 bases that match TRBD1. This CDR3 contains 15 residues. Germline V gene sequence: CDR1 LGHNA, CDR2 YSLEER. The trim removed 3 bases at V and 3 bases at J, leaving 5 bases unmatched. The CDR3 sequence: CASSQDRGWDTEAFF. The CDR3 nucleotides read TGCGCCAGCAGCCAGGACAGGGGATGGGACACTGAAGCTTTCTTT.

This chain links TRBV24-1 with TRBJ2-3, with D tentatively TRBD1 (6 bases). The length of the CDR3 is 13 residues. Trimming left V 10 bases short and J 8 bases short, with 18 bases between. Germline V gives CDR1 KGHDR, CDR2 SFDVKD. Here the CDR3 reads CATKTGNEVTQYF. Here the CDR3 DNA reads TGTGCCACGAAAACAGGGAACGAAGTTACGCAGTATTTT.

The rearrangement joins TRBV15 to TRBJ1-4; 7 bases agree with TRBD1. The V and J ends lost 6 bases and 6 bases, in that order; junction bases with no gene match: 10. The CDR3 is made up of 15 amino acids. Germline CDR1 LNHNV, CDR2 YYDKDF (reference sequence). The CDR3 coding sequence is TGTGCCACCAGGCCTAGGGGGCGAGAGGATGAAAAACTGTTTTTT. Translating it yields CATRPRGREDEKLFF.

This rearrangement joins TRBV18 to TRBJ1-5, with 7 bases lining up with TRBD1. Germline-derived CDR1 and CDR2 are KGHSH and LQKENI. V gave up 4 bases and J gave up 4 bases; unmatched junction bases: 10. CDR3 length: 16 residues. The CDR3 region has the DNA TGTGCCAGCTCACGGGGATCTCCGGGACAGAATCAGCCCCAGCATTTT. Its translation is CASSRGSPGQNQPQHF.

The chain couples TRBV6-5 to TRBJ1-5, with D tentatively TRBD1 (6 bases). The CDR3 sequence is 14 residues long. Germline-derived CDR1 and CDR2 are MNHEY and SVGAGI. V dropped 0 bases and J dropped 9 bases, with 12 bases sitting between them. Written as DNA, the CDR3 is TGTGCCAGCAGTTACTCCGGGGGCGTCTGGCCCCAGCATTTT. The encoded protein is CASSYSGGVWPQHF.

V gene TRBV12-1 combines with J gene TRBJ2-7; the table gives TRBD2 as D, unverified against the DNA. TRBV12-1 is marked as a pseudogene. The CDR3 contains 21 residues. The DNA for the CDR3 is TGTGCCAGCAGCCCCCGGACAGGGGGGACTAGCGGGGGCCCTAGCTCCTACGAGCAGTACGTC. This encodes CASSPRTGGTSGGPSSYEQYV.

The genes are TRBV30 and TRBJ1-3, with D unresolved. The CDR3 spans 15 residues. The V end lost 2 bases, the J end lost 0 bases, and 11 bases lay between the germline ends. Germline V lookup: CDR1 GTSNPN, CDR2 SVGIG (reference sequence). This CDR3 reads CAWSKEGVSGNTIYF. The CDR3 bases are TGTGCCTGGAGTAAGGAAGGTGTCTCTGGAAACACCATATATTTT. Variable domain in full (rest from reference TRBV30 and TRBJ1-3): SQTIHQWPATLVQPVGSPLSLECTVEGTSNPNLYWYRQAAGRGLQLLFYSVGIGQISSEVPQNLSASRPQDRQFILSSKKLLLSDSGFYLCAWSKEGVSGNTIYFGEGSWLTVV.

This chain uses TRBV10-3 with TRBJ2-1; tentative D call: TRBD1 (7 bases). This CDR3 is built from 15 residues. Germline CDR1 is ENHRY and CDR2 is SYGVKD. V lost 4 bases to trimming and J lost 4 bases, with 14 bases between them. CDR3 sequence (DNA): TGTGCCATCAGTGCTGGAGGGACAGCATACAATGAGCAGTTCTTC. Protein sequence: CAISAGGTAYNEQFF.

This clone was found once. CDR3 bases: TGTGCCAGCAGCCCCCCGGGGTTCACTGAAGCTTTCTTT. Its translation: CASSPPGFTEAFF. This sequence joins TRBV5-4 and TRBJ1-1; D unresolved. Per the germline V gene, CDR1 is SGHNT and CDR2 is YYREEE (reference sequence). Trimming took off 4 bases at V and 4 bases at J, with 11 bases between the two ends. The CDR3 length is 13 residues.